This TCR beta chain was recorded in a study of control samples from healthy donors and cancer patients. Generated by immunoSEQ multiplex PCR, the TCRdb table keeps only in-frame clones and is missing some. The sample lists under 60,000 clones; 94% were seen once. The V and J ends lost 8 bases and 3 bases respectively, with 10 bases between them. CDR1 and CDR2 (germline): KGHDR, SFDVKD. CDR3 length: 14 amino acids. Sequencing was carried out using blood. This sequence originates from a man younger than 40 in good health. The J gene is TRBJ2-6, the V gene TRBV24-1; tentatively, D is TRBD2 (6 bases). CDR3 coding DNA: TGTGCCACCATGGAGGGGAATGGGGCCAACGTCCTGACTTTC. As protein: CATMEGNGANVLTF.